This T cell receptor (beta chain) was sequenced during a study of blood T cell repertoires in COVID-19. About the research overall: The samples span acute and convalescent COVID-19 from the United States, Italy and Spain. Sources were T cells, B-cell-depleted T cells, or PBMCs; the material itself was cDNA or gDNA.

Seattle's cohort entered during active infection and was followed longitudinally. Trimming removed 8 bases at V and 0 bases at J, with 11 bases between. The germline CDR1 and CDR2 sequences are SGHAT and FQNNGV. CDR3 size: 13 residues. Original processing notes: Reference gene primer amplification yielded estimated nucleated cell counts. Libraries were prepared by immunoSEQ multiplex PCR; TCRdb keeps only in-frame clonotypes and omits some of them. V and J calls and clone size are given by that table; D and trimming were obtained from the DNA. The sample lists some 180,000 clones, roughly four fifths seen once, with around 2.9% in the top ten.

Sequences were obtained from peripheral blood. The sequence was obtained from a woman older than 75 with COVID-19, enrolled during active disease. The chain couples TRBV11-2 to TRBJ2-7, with D hard to call. CDR3 nucleotides: TGTGCCAGCTCAGACACTTACTCCTACGAGCAGTACTTC. Translated: CASSDTYSYEQYF.